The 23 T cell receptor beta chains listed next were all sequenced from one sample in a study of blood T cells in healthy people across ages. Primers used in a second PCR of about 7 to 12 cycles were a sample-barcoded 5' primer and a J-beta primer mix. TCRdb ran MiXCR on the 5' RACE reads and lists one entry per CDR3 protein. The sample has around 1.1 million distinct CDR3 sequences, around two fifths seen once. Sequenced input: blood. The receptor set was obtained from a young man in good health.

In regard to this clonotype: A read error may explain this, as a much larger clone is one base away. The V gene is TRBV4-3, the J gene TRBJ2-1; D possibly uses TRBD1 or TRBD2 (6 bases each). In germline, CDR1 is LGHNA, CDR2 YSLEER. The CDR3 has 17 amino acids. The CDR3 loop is CARSQDQWGDTYNEQFF. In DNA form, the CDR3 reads TGCGCCCGCAGCCAAGATCAGTGGGGGGACACCTACAATGAGCAGTTCTTC.

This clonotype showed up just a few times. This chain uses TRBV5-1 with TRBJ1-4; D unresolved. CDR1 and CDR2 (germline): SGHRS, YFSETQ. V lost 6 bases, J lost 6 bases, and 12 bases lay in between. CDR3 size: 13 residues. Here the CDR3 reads CASTLVPDEKLFF. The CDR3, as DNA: TGCGCCAGCACCCTAGTCCCGGATGAAAAACTGTTTTTT.

CDR3 residues: CASSVPQQTVSYNEQFF. The DNA of the CDR3 is TGTGCCAGCAGTGTACCGCAACAGACTGTCTCCTACAATGAGCAGTTCTTC. The chain joins TRBV2 to TRBJ2-1; D not resolved. V lost 4 bases to trimming and J lost 0 bases, with 16 bases between them. The CDR3 consists of 17 residues. Germline lookup yields CDR1 SNHLY and CDR2 FYNNEI.

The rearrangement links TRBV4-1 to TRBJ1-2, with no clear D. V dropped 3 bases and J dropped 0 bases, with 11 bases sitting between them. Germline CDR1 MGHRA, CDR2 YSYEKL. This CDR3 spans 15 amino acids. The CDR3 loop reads CASSQEEGANYGYTF. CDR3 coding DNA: TGCGCCAGCAGCCAGGAGGAGGGAGCTAACTATGGCTACACCTTC.

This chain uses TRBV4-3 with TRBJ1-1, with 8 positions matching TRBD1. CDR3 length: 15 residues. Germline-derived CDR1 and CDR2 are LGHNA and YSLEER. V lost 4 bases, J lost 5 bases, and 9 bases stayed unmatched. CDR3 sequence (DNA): TGCGCCAGCAGCCGAAGACCAGGGGGCAATACTGAAGCTTTCTTT. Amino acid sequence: CASSRRPGGNTEAFF.

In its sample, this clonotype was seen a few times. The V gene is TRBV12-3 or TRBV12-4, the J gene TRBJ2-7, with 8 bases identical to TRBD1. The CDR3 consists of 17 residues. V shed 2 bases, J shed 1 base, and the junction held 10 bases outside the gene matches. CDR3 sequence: CASSLTRTGPYSYEQYF. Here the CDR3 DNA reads TGTGCCAGCAGTTTAACGAGGACAGGGCCGTATTCCTACGAGCAGTACTTC.

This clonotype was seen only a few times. This CDR3 is CASSLLSGSVYEQYF. The CDR3 region has the DNA TGTGCCAGCAGTTTACTTAGCGGGTCGGTCTACGAGCAGTACTTC. The chain is built from TRBV27 and TRBJ2-7, with 7 bases lining up with TRBD2. The germline CDR1 and CDR2 sequences are MNHEY and SMNVEV (reference sequence). V dropped 2 bases and J dropped 3; count of bases not matched to a gene: 7. The CDR3 is 15 amino acids.

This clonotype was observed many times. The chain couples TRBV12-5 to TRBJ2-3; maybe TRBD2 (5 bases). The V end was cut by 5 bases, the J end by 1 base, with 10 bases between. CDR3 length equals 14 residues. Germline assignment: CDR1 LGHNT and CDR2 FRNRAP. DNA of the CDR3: TGTGCTAGTGGTACCCCGCGGGGCACAGATACGCAGTATTTT. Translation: CASGTPRGTDTQYF.

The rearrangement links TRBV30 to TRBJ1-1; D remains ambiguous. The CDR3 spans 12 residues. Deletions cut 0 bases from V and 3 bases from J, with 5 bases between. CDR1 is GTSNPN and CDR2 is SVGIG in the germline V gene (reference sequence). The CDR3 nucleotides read TGTGCCTGGAGTGTAGGAGACACTGAAGCTTTCTTT. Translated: CAWSVGDTEAFF.

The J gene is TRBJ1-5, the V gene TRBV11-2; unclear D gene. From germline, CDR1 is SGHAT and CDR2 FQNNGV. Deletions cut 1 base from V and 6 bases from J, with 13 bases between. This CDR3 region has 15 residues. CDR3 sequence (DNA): TGTGCCAGCAGCTTAGGACTAGGCTCGGGTCAGCCCCAGCATTTT. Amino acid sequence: CASSLGLGSGQPQHF.

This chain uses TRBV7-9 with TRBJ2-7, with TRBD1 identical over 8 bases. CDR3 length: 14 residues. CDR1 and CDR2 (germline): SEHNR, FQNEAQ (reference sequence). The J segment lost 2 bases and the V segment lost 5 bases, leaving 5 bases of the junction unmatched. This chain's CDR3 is CASSRDRPPYEQYF. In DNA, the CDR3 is TGTGCCAGCAGCCGGGACAGGCCTCCCTACGAGCAGTACTTC.

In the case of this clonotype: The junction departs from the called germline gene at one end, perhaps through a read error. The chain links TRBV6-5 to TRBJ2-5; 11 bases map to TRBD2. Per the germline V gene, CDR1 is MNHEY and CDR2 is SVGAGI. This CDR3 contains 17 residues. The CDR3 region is CVSSQNSGGDYKETQYF. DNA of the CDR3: TGTGTCAGCAGTCAAAATAGCGGGGGGGACTATAAAGAGACCCAGTACTTC.

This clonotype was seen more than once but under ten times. The CDR3 DNA is TGTGCCAGCAGTTGGACAGGGAGGGGCAATGAGCAGTTCTTC. Its protein product is CASSWTGRGNEQFF. The chain carries TRBV7-2 and TRBJ2-1, with D maybe TRBD1 (8 bases). This CDR3 has 14 residues. CDR1 is SGHTA, CDR2 FQGNSA, per germline. V lost 6 bases, J lost 6 bases, and 15 bases lay in between.

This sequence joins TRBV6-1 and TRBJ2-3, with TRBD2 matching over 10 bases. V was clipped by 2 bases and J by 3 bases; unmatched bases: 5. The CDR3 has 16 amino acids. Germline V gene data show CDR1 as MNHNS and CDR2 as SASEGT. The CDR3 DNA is TGTGCCAGCAGTGAATTGAGCGGGGGGGCGACAGATACGCAGTATTTT. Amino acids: CASSELSGGATDTQYF.

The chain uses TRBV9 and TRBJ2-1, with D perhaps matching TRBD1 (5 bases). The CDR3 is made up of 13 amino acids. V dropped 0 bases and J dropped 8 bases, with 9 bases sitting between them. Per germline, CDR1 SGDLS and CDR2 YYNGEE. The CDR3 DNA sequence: TGTGCCAGCAGCGTAGCAGGGCAGGATGAGCAGTTCTTC. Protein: CASSVAGQDEQFF.

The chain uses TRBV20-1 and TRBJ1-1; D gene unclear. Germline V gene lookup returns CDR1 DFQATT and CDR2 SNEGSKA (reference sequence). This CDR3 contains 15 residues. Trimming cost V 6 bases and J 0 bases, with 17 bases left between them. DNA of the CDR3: TGCAGTGCCCCCCAGGAGCCACCTATGAACACTGAAGCTTTCTTT. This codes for CSAPQEPPMNTEAFF.

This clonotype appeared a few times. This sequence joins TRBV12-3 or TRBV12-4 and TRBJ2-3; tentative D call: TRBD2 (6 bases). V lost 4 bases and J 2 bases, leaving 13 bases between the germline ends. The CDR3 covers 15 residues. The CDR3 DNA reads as TGTGCCAGCAGTTCTTTAGCGGTAACCACAGATACGCAGTATTTT. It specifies CASSSLAVTTDTQYF.

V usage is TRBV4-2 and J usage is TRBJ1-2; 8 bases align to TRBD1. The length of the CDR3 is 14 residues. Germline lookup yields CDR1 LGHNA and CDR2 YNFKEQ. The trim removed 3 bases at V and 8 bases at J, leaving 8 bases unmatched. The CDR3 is CASSHFGQGVGYTF. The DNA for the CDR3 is TGTGCCAGCAGCCACTTCGGACAGGGCGTCGGCTACACCTTC.

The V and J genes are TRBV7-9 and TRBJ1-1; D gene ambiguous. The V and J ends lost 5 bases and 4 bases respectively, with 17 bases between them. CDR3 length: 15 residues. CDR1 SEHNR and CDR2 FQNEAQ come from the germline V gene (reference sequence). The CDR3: CASSLSGGRSTEAFF. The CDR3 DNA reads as TGTGCCAGCAGCCTGTCCGGAGGGCGCAGCACTGAAGCTTTCTTT.

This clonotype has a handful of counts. Here the CDR3 DNA reads TGTGCCAGCAGCTTAATCGGGTCCTTTGGACTGAGCACAGATACGCAGTATTTT. This gives the protein CASSLIGSFGLSTDTQYF. This chain uses TRBV7-3 with TRBJ2-3; D might be TRBD2 (5 bases). The CDR3 sequence is 18 residues long. The V end was cut by 1 base, the J end by 0 bases, with 17 bases between. CDR1 SGHTA and CDR2 FQGTGA come from the germline V gene.

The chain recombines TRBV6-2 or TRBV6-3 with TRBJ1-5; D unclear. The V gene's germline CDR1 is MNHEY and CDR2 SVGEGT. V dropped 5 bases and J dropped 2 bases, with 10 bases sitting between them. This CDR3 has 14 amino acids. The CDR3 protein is CASSDEGGNQPQHF. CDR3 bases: TGTGCCAGCAGTGACGAGGGAGGCAATCAGCCCCAGCATTTT.

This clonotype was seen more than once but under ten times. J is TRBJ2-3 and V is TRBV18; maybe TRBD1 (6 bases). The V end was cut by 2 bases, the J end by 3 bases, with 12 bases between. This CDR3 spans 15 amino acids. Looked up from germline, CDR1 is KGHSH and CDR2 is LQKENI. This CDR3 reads CASSPIGQKTDTQYF. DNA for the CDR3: TGTGCCAGCTCACCAATCGGACAGAAGACAGATACGCAGTATTTT.

The CDR3 DNA follows: TGCAGTGCTAGTGGGGCAGGCCCTAACTACAATGAGCAGTACTTC. Amino acids: CSASGAGPNYNEQYF. This chain connects TRBV20-1 to TRBJ2-1, with a tentative D call TRBD1 (5 bases). The J call may be in error: the DNA end matches TRBJ2-7 better. The CDR3 extends over 15 amino acids. Germline values: CDR1 DFQATT, CDR2 SNEGSKA (reference sequence).